These 18 T cell receptor beta chains came from one sample sequenced in a study of CD8 T cells in ankylosing spondylitis. TCRdb itself ran the 5' RACE reads through MiXCR, one entry per CDR3 protein. Of about 350,000 distinct CDR3 sequences in the sample, approximately 22% are singletons; the top ten hold over 10%. Sequenced input: blood, either unsorted or a sorted T cell fraction (not recorded which). The origin of the receptors is a male donor with ankylosing spondylitis or in good health (not recorded which).

This clonotype occurred many times. An end of the junction differs from the germline gene, which may be a read error. The chain joins TRBV27 to TRBJ2-3; the match to TRBD2 covers 8 bases. CDR3 length equals 14 residues. Germline lookup yields CDR1 MNHEY and CDR2 SMNVEV (reference sequence). CDR3: CASSGRGGTDTQYF. CDR3 coding DNA: TGTGCCAGCAGTGGACGGGGGGGCACCGATACGCAGTATTTT.

This clonotype was picked up a small number of times. CDR3 nucleotides: TGTGCCAGCAGTGCGACTAGCTCTTACACAGATACGCAGTATTTT. Translated, it gives CASSATSSYTDTQYF. The chain recombines TRBV6-1 with TRBJ2-3, with TRBD2 identical over 7 bases. Looked up from germline, CDR1 is MNHNS and CDR2 is SASEGT. The V segment lost 4 bases and the J segment 2 bases; nucleotides outside the gene matches: 6. The CDR3 extends over 15 amino acids.

The chain couples TRBV7-9 to TRBJ2-5, with TRBD1 as a possible D gene (5 bases). Trimming took off 3 bases at V and 0 bases at J, with 11 bases between the two ends. This CDR3 spans 15 amino acids. CDR1 and CDR2 (germline): SEHNR, FQNEAQ (reference sequence). The CDR3 loop is CASSFQGQYQETQYF. CDR3 in DNA: TGTGCCAGCAGCTTCCAGGGCCAGTACCAAGAGACCCAGTACTTC.

The V and J genes are TRBV12-3 or TRBV12-4 and TRBJ2-3, with D possibly matching TRBD2 (5 bases). CDR3 length: 16 residues. V lost 0 bases to trimming and J lost 1 base, with 11 bases between them. This CDR3 reads CASSLAAAGGTDTQYF. CDR3 nucleotides: TGTGCCAGCAGTTTAGCGGCTGCCGGGGGCACAGATACGCAGTATTTT.

This clonotype has just a few counts. The rearrangement joins TRBV28 to TRBJ2-3; tentative D call: TRBD1 (5 bases). Germline lookup yields CDR1 MDHEN and CDR2 SYDVKM. Trimming cost V 6 bases and J 0 bases, with 16 bases left between them. This CDR3 is built from 16 residues. The CDR3 DNA follows: TGTGCCAGCAGACAATTGACAGAGGCCAGCACAGATACGCAGTATTTT. Amino acid sequence: CASRQLTEASTDTQYF.

The gene calls are TRBV29-1 and TRBJ2-1; D tentatively fits TRBD1 or TRBD2 (5 bases each). Germline CDR1 and CDR2: SQVTM and ANQGSEA. Trimming stripped 3 bases from V and 4 bases from J, with 16 bases between. The CDR3 sequence is 15 residues long. Here the CDR3 reads CSVEGGLGAYNEQFF. The CDR3 DNA reads as TGCAGCGTTGAGGGCGGGCTTGGGGCGTACAATGAGCAGTTCTTC.

This clonotype has a single count. This chain connects TRBV2 to TRBJ2-1; D is possibly TRBD2 (6 bases). This CDR3 region has 13 residues. Germline V CDR1 and CDR2: SNHLY, FYNNEI. V lost 4 bases, J lost 10 bases, and 14 bases lay in between. The chain's CDR3 is CASSGQTRTEQFF. The CDR3 DNA reads TGTGCCAGCAGTGGTCAGACTAGAACGGAGCAGTTCTTC.

The rearrangement links TRBV10-2 to TRBJ2-7, with D perhaps matching TRBD1 or TRBD2 (6 bases each). This CDR3 contains 13 residues. Germline CDR1 is WSHSY and CDR2 is SAAADI. The V gene lost 5 bases and the J gene lost 4 bases, with 12 bases spanning the gap. The CDR3 is CASSFGGHYEQYF. CDR3 DNA sequence: TGCGCCAGCAGTTTTGGGGGGCATTACGAGCAGTACTTC.

The table lists this clonotype with a few counts. V usage is TRBV29-1 and J usage is TRBJ1-2; TRBD1 aligns across 8 bases. CDR1 is SQVTM, CDR2 ANQGSEA, per germline. Losses at the gene ends were 5 bases for V and 3 bases for J; bases not matched to a gene: 5. CDR3 length: 13 residues. The CDR3 nucleotides read TGCAGCGTTCAAGGACAGGGCGACTATGGCTACACCTTC. This translates into CSVQGQGDYGYTF.

The J gene is TRBJ2-7, the V gene TRBV10-3; D not resolved. The V gene's germline CDR1 is ENHRY and CDR2 SYGVKD. The CDR3 spans 13 residues. Trimming shortened V by 6 bases and J by 0 bases, and 9 bases separated the two germline ends. The DNA for the CDR3 is TGTGCCATCAGGGACGGATCCTCCTACGAGCAGTACTTC. Its translation: CAIRDGSSYEQYF.

The chain carries TRBV5-1 and TRBJ2-7, with a weak D call TRBD1 (6 bases). The CDR3 runs to 14 residues. Deletions cut 3 bases from V and 3 bases from J, with 13 bases between. Germline CDR1 SGHRS, CDR2 YFSETQ. The CDR3 region is CASSSGASSYEQYF. The CDR3 nucleotides read TGCGCCAGCAGCTCAGGGGCCTCCAGCTACGAGCAGTACTTC.

The rearrangement joins TRBV4-2 to TRBJ2-2, with D possibly called TRBD1 or TRBD2 (6 bases each). Germline V lookup: CDR1 LGHNA, CDR2 YNFKEQ. V was clipped by 5 bases and J by 3 bases, with 19 bases between them. The CDR3 runs 17 residues. Written as DNA, the CDR3 is TGTGCCAGCAGCAGGGTATGGGGGGCGAGCGACACCGGGGAGCTGTTTTTT. Encoded protein: CASSRVWGASDTGELFF.

Ten or more counts support this clonotype. The chain recombines TRBV29-1 with TRBJ2-7; 7 nucleotides align to TRBD2. With 4 bases clipped from V and 0 bases from J, the junction kept 3 bases outside the gene matches. Germline-derived CDR1 and CDR2 are SQVTM and ANQGSEA. CDR3 size: 13 residues. The DNA of the CDR3 is TGCAGCGTTGGTTGGGGGGGCTCCTACGAGCAGTACTTC. Its translation: CSVGWGGSYEQYF.

This chain connects TRBV29-1 to TRBJ2-2; D possibly corresponds to TRBD1 (6 bases). CDR3 length equals 14 residues. Germline CDR1 and CDR2: SQVTM and ANQGSEA. V was pared by 2 bases and J by 1 base, with 8 bases between. The CDR3 spells CSVESDRNTGELFF. CDR3 DNA: TGCAGCGTTGAATCGGACAGGAACACCGGGGAGCTGTTTTTT.

In its sample, this clonotype was seen a few times. The rearrangement uses TRBV5-1 and TRBJ2-7, with D unclear. The CDR3 is made up of 16 amino acids. The V end was cut by 1 base, the J end by 4 bases, with 18 bases between. Looked up from germline, CDR1 is SGHRS and CDR2 is YFSETQ. This CDR3 is CASSLPDTTIGYEQYF. The DNA of the CDR3 is TGCGCCAGCAGCTTGCCCGACACGACCATCGGGTACGAGCAGTACTTC. Together with reference TRBV5-1 and TRBJ2-7, the CDR3 gives the full variable domain: KAGVTQTPRYLIKTRGQQVTLSCSPISGHRSVSWYQQTPGQGLQFLFEYFSETQRNKGNFPGRFSGRQFSNSRSEMNVSTLELGDSALYLCASSLPDTTIGYEQYFGPGTRLTVT.

The chain uses TRBV11-1 and TRBJ2-1; no firm D call. This CDR3 contains 17 residues. Germline CDR1 SGHAT, CDR2 FQDESV (reference sequence). V was pared by 4 bases and J by 0 bases, with 16 bases between. The CDR3 sequence is CASSSPGRALSYNEQFF. For the CDR3, the DNA is TGTGCCAGCAGCTCTCCCGGTCGAGCCCTCTCCTACAATGAGCAGTTCTTC.

This clonotype has only a few counts. V usage is TRBV12-3 or TRBV12-4 and J usage is TRBJ2-3; D is undetermined. The CDR3 contains 12 residues. V dropped 4 bases and J dropped 6 bases, with 8 bases sitting between them. The CDR3 DNA reads as TGTGCCAGCAGTTGGCGAACCGATACGCAGTATTTT. It codes for CASSWRTDTQYF.

This clonotype was seen more than once but under ten times. The J gene is TRBJ2-1, the V gene TRBV7-2; D ambiguous. V gave up 3 bases and J gave up 2 bases, with 11 bases separating them. This CDR3 is 15 amino acids long. Germline CDR1 and CDR2: SGHTA and FQGNSA. Here the CDR3 reads CASSFGSAAYNEQFF. CDR3 DNA sequence: TGTGCCAGCAGCTTCGGTTCAGCCGCCTACAATGAGCAGTTCTTC. The entire variable domain, with the rest obtained from reference TRBV7-2 and TRBJ2-1, is as follows: GAGVSQSPSNKVTEKGKDVELRCDPISGHTALYWYRQSLGQGLEFLIYFQGNSAPDKSGLPSDRFSAERTGGSVSTLTIQRTQQEDSAVYLCASSFGSAAYNEQFFGPGTRLTVL.